These 19 T cell receptor beta chains share one sample of origin, sequenced in a study of CD4 T cell repertoires in COVID-19. The method was immunoSEQ multiplex PCR; TCRdb's version includes in-frame clones alone and lacks a portion of them. The table shows more than 65,000 clones, with roughly four fifths occurring only once. Material: CD4+ T cells from peripheral blood, obtained after recovery from COVID-19. Receptors originate from a human donor who had COVID-19.

The gene calls are TRBV3-1 (or the pseudogene TRBV3-2) and TRBJ1-5; D is possibly TRBD1 (5 bases). Per the germline V gene, CDR1 is LGHDT and CDR2 is YNNKEL (reference sequence). The V end lost 2 bases, the J end lost 2 bases, and 10 bases lay between the germline ends. CDR3 length: 15 amino acids. The CDR3 is CASSQLPGRNQPQHF. For the CDR3, the DNA is TGTGCCAGCAGCCAACTTCCGGGGCGCAATCAGCCCCAGCATTTT.

J is TRBJ2-3 and V is TRBV4-2; 9 bases fit TRBD2. The ends lost 0 bases at V and 2 bases at J; junction bases unmatched: 9. Germline V gene sequence: CDR1 LGHNA, CDR2 YNFKEQ. The CDR3 consists of 18 residues. This CDR3 reads CASSQEGRAGGFTDTQYF. DNA of the CDR3: TGTGCCAGCAGCCAAGAAGGACGAGCGGGAGGCTTCACAGATACGCAGTATTTT.

The gene calls are TRBV5-1 and TRBJ2-1, with TRBD2 identical over 12 bases. This CDR3 region has 15 residues. After removal of 4 bases from V and 7 bases from J, the junction contained 6 bases not matched to a gene. Per germline, CDR1 SGHRS and CDR2 YFSETQ. The CDR3 sequence: CASSLRLAGGNEQFF. The DNA for the CDR3 is TGCGCCAGCAGCCTCAGGCTAGCGGGAGGGAATGAGCAGTTCTTC. Based on the CDR3 plus reference TRBV5-1 and TRBJ2-1, the full variable domain is KAGVTQTPRYLIKTRGQQVTLSCSPISGHRSVSWYQQTPGQGLQFLFEYFSETQRNKGNFPGRFSGRQFSNSRSEMNVSTLELGDSALYLCASSLRLAGGNEQFFGPGTRLTVL.

V gene TRBV3-1 (or the pseudogene TRBV3-2) combines with J gene TRBJ2-1; 8 positions agree with TRBD2. V shed 4 bases, J shed 0 bases, and the junction held 5 bases outside the gene matches. The length of the CDR3 is 16 residues. Per the germline V gene, CDR1 is LGHDT and CDR2 is YNNKEL (reference sequence). CDR3 sequence (DNA): TGTGCCAGCAGCCTAAGGACTAGCAGCTCCTACAATGAGCAGTTCTTC. Its protein is CASSLRTSSSYNEQFF.

The J gene is TRBJ1-3, the V gene TRBV2; TRBD1 agrees at 8 bases. With V trimmed by 0 bases and J by 0 bases, 1 base remained unmatched. The CDR3 extends over 16 amino acids. CDR1 is SNHLY, CDR2 FYNNEI, per germline. The CDR3 loop reads CASSEAQGASGNTIYF. For the CDR3, the DNA is TGTGCCAGCAGTGAAGCTCAGGGGGCCTCTGGAAACACCATATATTTT.

The rearrangement links TRBV18 to TRBJ1-1, with D possibly being TRBD1 (6 bases). Germline V CDR1 and CDR2: KGHSH, LQKENI. This CDR3 has 13 residues. V dropped 4 bases and J dropped 1 base, with 7 bases sitting between them. The CDR3 DNA reads as TGTGCCAGCTCACTCAGGGGGAACACTGAAGCTTTCTTT. Translation gives CASSLRGNTEAFF.

This chain connects TRBV6-5 to TRBJ1-5; 7 bases map to TRBD1. In germline, CDR1 is MNHEY, CDR2 SVGAGI. The V gene end was trimmed by 6 bases and the J gene end by 6 bases; junction bases not matched to a gene: 8. The CDR3 consists of 14 residues. The CDR3 nucleotides read TGTGCCAGCAGGGAGACAGGGCTTGGTCAGCCCCAGCATTTT. Residues: CASRETGLGQPQHF.

The rearrangement links TRBV6-6 to TRBJ2-7, with TRBD2 identical over 12 bases. V was pared by 6 bases and J by 4 bases, with 7 bases of the junction left unmatched. Germline V gives CDR1 MNHNY, CDR2 SVGAGI (reference sequence). This CDR3 is built from 15 residues. DNA of the CDR3: TGTGCCAGCAGGACGACTAGCGGGAGAGGGTACGAGCAGTACTTC. It translates to CASRTTSGRGYEQYF.

V usage is TRBV5-6 and J usage is TRBJ1-4, with D possibly matching TRBD1 (5 bases). The CDR3 spans 15 residues. Germline loops: CDR1 SGHDT, CDR2 YYEEEE. The germline V and J ends were trimmed by 0 bases and 5 bases, with 11 bases remaining between them. CDR3 sequence: CASSLVGAANEKLFF. The CDR3 DNA reads TGTGCCAGCAGCTTGGTAGGGGCGGCCAATGAAAAACTGTTTTTT.

The table lists this clone with a few counts. The rearrangement links TRBV6-5 to TRBJ1-1; unclear D gene. Trimming shortened V by 5 bases and J by 5 bases, and 18 bases separated the two germline ends. CDR3 size: 15 residues. Germline CDR1 is MNHEY and CDR2 is SVGAGI. The CDR3 region has the DNA TGTGCCAGCAGTCGGTGGCCCCACCTTGAGACTGAAGCTTTCTTT. Protein sequence: CASSRWPHLETEAFF.

The V call is TRBV7-6, the J call TRBJ1-4; 8 bases align to TRBD1. CDR1 and CDR2 (germline): SGHVS, FNYEAQ. The CDR3 contains 15 residues. J gave up 4 bases and V 4 bases, and 5 bases lay outside the gene matches. CDR3 region: CASSSRDRFNEKLFF. CDR3 DNA: TGTGCCAGCAGCTCCCGGGACAGGTTTAATGAAAAACTGTTTTTT.

V gene TRBV6-5 combines with J gene TRBJ2-2, with D unclear. The V end was cut by 7 bases, the J end by 1 base, with 10 bases between. This CDR3 contains 14 residues. CDR1 is MNHEY, CDR2 SVGAGI, per germline. The CDR3 DNA is TGTGCCAGCAAAGGGAAGCGGAACACCGGGGAGCTGTTTTTT. This encodes CASKGKRNTGELFF.

V usage is TRBV10-3 and J usage is TRBJ1-2, with D possibly TRBD1 on 5 matching bases. Trimming stripped 0 bases from V and 7 bases from J, with 15 bases between. This CDR3 has 15 amino acids. CDR1 is ENHRY and CDR2 is SYGVKD in the germline V gene. DNA of the CDR3: TGTGCCATCAGTGAGTCAGGCAGGGAAAACAGTGGCTACACCTTC. Its translation is CAISESGRENSGYTF.

The chain employs TRBV9 and TRBJ1-4; TRBD1 is a possible D gene (5 bases). CDR3 length equals 15 residues. CDR1 is SGDLS, CDR2 YYNGEE, per germline. Trimming cost V 0 bases and J 1 base, with 7 bases left between them. The CDR3 sequence is CASSVGGGTNEKLFF. The CDR3 DNA sequence: TGTGCCAGCAGCGTAGGCGGGGGAACTAATGAAAAACTGTTTTTT. Combining the CDR3 with reference TRBV9 and TRBJ1-4 gives the whole variable domain DSGVTQTPKHLITATGQRVTLRCSPRSGDLSVYWYQQSLDQGLQFLIQYYNGEERAKGNILERFSAQQFPDLHSELNLSSLELGDSALYFCASSVGGGTNEKLFFGSGTQLSVL.

The V and J genes are TRBV28 and TRBJ2-3; no clear D. Germline V lookup: CDR1 MDHEN, CDR2 SYDVKM. The CDR3 is made up of 14 amino acids. Trimming removed 3 bases at V and 2 bases at J, with 9 bases between. CDR3 amino acids: CASSFLSVTDTQYF. The DNA for the CDR3 is TGTGCCAGCAGTTTCTTGTCAGTCACAGATACGCAGTATTTT.

Only one count was recorded for this clone. The rearrangement uses TRBV9 and TRBJ1-2; D gene ambiguous. The V end lost 4 bases, the J end lost 6 bases, and 19 bases lay between the germline ends. Germline values: CDR1 SGDLS, CDR2 YYNGEE. CDR3 length: 15 residues. CDR3 bases: TGTGCCAGCAGCCCCCGGACCCCGCGCCTAGATGGCTACACCTTC. Residues: CASSPRTPRLDGYTF.

The chain recombines TRBV5-1 with TRBJ1-2; D might be TRBD1 (6 bases). This CDR3 is built from 16 residues. V was cut by 0 bases and J by 4 bases, with 16 bases left in between. Germline CDR1 reads SGHRS; CDR2 reads YFSETQ. The CDR3 here is CASSLDRGQGSYGYTF. CDR3 DNA: TGCGCCAGCAGCTTGGATCGGGGACAAGGGTCCTATGGCTACACCTTC.

As DNA, the CDR3 is TGCGCCAGCAGCCCGGACTCGGGAGGGAATCAGCCCCAGCATTTT. Translating it yields CASSPDSGGNQPQHF. The V gene is TRBV5-1, the J gene TRBJ1-5; D is ambiguous. CDR1 and CDR2 from the germline V gene are SGHRS and YFSETQ. CDR3 length: 15 residues. The V end lost 4 bases, the J end lost 4 bases, and 15 bases lay between the germline ends. The complete variable domain, with remaining parts taken from reference TRBV5-1 and TRBJ1-5, reads KAGVTQTPRYLIKTRGQQVTLSCSPISGHRSVSWYQQTPGQGLQFLFEYFSETQRNKGNFPGRFSGRQFSNSRSEMNVSTLELGDSALYLCASSPDSGGNQPQHFGDGTRLSIL.

The chain is built from TRBV6-5 and TRBJ2-1; 10 nucleotides line up with TRBD2. J was trimmed by 9 bases and V by 2 bases; bases with no gene match: 7. CDR1 and CDR2 from the germline V gene are MNHEY and SVGAGI. The CDR3 is made up of 15 amino acids. CDR3 in DNA: TGTGCCAGCAGTTACCTAGCGGGAGAAGGATCTGAGCAGTTCTTC. Translated, it gives CASSYLAGEGSEQFF.